This T cell receptor (beta chain) was sequenced in a study of control samples from healthy donors and cancer patients. The ends lost 4 bases at V and 6 bases at J; junction bases unmatched: 3. The CDR3 runs to 13 residues. Germline V CDR1 and CDR2: LGHDT, YNNKEL (reference sequence). The table came from immunoSEQ multiplex PCR; TCRdb's copy has only in-frame clones and leaves some out. Here the sample spans 90,000 to 150,000 clones, around 88% being singletons. Sequenced material: blood. This clonotype was sampled from a man in his forties in good health. The chain combines TRBV3-1 (or the pseudogene TRBV3-2) with TRBJ2-1; TRBD2 aligns across 7 bases. Written as DNA, the CDR3 is TGTGCCAGCAGCCTTGGCGGGGGCAATGAGCAGTTCTTC. This sequence encodes CASSLGGGNEQFF.